The 20 T cell receptor beta chains below all came from one sample that was sequenced in a study of shared clonotypes between healthy human individuals (dated by TCRdb to about 2020). Preparation of the library involved the immunoSEQ multiplex PCR assay. TCRdb provides this immuneACCESS table in a form limited to in-frame rearrangements. Some clones are lacking; in checked studies, under half of them reflect an unresolved V gene, and why the rest are absent is not known. A total of over 2 million clones appear in this sample, approximately 90% of them only once. Together, the top ten hold about 0.36% of the sample. The sequenced material came from naive CD4+ T cells from PBMCs. This specimen's cell subset or site label, interpreted: CD45RA+ positively selected. The receptors stem from a man aged 18-30 years in good health. Some clones in this sample may be carry-over from other donors' samples.

The chain links TRBV19 to TRBJ1-2; the D gene is possibly TRBD1 (6 bases). CDR1 and CDR2 from the germline V gene are LNHDA and SQIVND (reference sequence). This CDR3 contains 13 residues. Trimming removed 2 bases from V and 7 bases from J, with 11 bases in between. DNA for the CDR3: TGTGCCAGTAGTATACAGCAGGGGACTGGCTACACCTTC. It codes for CASSIQQGTGYTF.

The V and J genes are TRBV7-9 and TRBJ1-2; no definite D call. V was shortened by 2 bases and J by 8 bases, with 6 bases between the two germline ends. This CDR3 is 11 amino acids long. Germline V gives CDR1 SEHNR, CDR2 FQNEAQ (reference sequence). CDR3 bases: TGTGCCAGCAGCTTACGTGTGGGCTACACCTTC. Protein: CASSLRVGYTF.

This chain joins TRBV5-1 and TRBJ2-2; the D gene is possibly TRBD2 (6 bases). Germline-derived CDR1 and CDR2 are SGHRS and YFSETQ. The CDR3 runs to 14 residues. The ends were cut back, 5 bases at V and 4 bases at J, with 12 bases in the middle. In nucleotides, the CDR3 is TGCGCCAGCAGAAGGGAGGTTAGCACCGGGGAGCTGTTTTTT. Residues: CASRREVSTGELFF.

V usage is TRBV19 and J usage is TRBJ1-1, with TRBD1 identical over 9 bases. This CDR3 has 16 amino acids. Germline values: CDR1 LNHDA, CDR2 SQIVND (reference sequence). Germline trimming cut 5 bases from V and 1 base from J; bases unmatched to any gene: 8. The CDR3 DNA sequence: TGTGCCAGTAGTCCCAGGCGGGACAGGGCGAACACTGAAGCTTTCTTT. Protein product: CASSPRRDRANTEAFF.

The chain couples TRBV7-2 to TRBJ2-5; D uncertain. The germline V and J ends were trimmed by 3 bases and 4 bases, with 12 bases remaining between them. Germline CDR1 SGHTA, CDR2 FQGNSA. The CDR3 is 14 residues long. The CDR3 here is CASSFYAPTETQYF. DNA of the CDR3: TGTGCCAGCAGCTTTTACGCGCCGACAGAGACCCAGTACTTC.

The chain uses TRBV7-8 and TRBJ2-7; the match to TRBD2 covers 7 bases. This CDR3 region has 16 residues. The junction had 14 bases not matched to a gene; V was cut back by 5 bases and J by 4 bases. In germline, CDR1 is SGHVS, CDR2 FQNEAQ. The CDR3 reads CASSENSVGTTYEQYF. CDR3 DNA: TGTGCCAGCAGCGAAAATTCCGTTGGGACTACATACGAGCAGTACTTC.

The chain recombines TRBV5-1 with TRBJ2-7; D remains ambiguous. Trimming left V 5 bases short and J 0 bases short, with 12 bases between. The CDR3 is made up of 14 amino acids. The V gene's germline CDR1 is SGHRS and CDR2 YFSETQ. The CDR3 bases are TGCGCCAGCAGGAGAGTGGGTAGCTCCTACGAGCAGTACTTC. Amino acid sequence: CASRRVGSSYEQYF.

The chain recombines TRBV2 with TRBJ2-3, with D perhaps TRBD2 (6 bases). The CDR3 is 14 amino acids. The V end lost 3 bases, the J end lost 5 bases, and 12 bases lay between the germline ends. Looked up from germline, CDR1 is SNHLY and CDR2 is FYNNEI. CDR3 bases: TGTGCCAGCAGTGAGATCCGGGAGTTAGATACGCAGTATTTT. Translating it yields CASSEIRELDTQYF.

The chain combines TRBV9 with TRBJ2-1; D might be TRBD2 (6 bases). The germline CDR1 and CDR2 sequences are SGDLS and YYNGEE. V dropped 4 bases and J dropped 8 bases, with 16 bases sitting between them. This CDR3 comprises 14 residues. Written as DNA, the CDR3 is TGTGCCAGCAGCCCAGTGCTGGCGGGATATGAGCAGTTCTTC. Protein product: CASSPVLAGYEQFF. The full variable domain, in which reference TRBV9 and TRBJ2-1 provide the parts outside the CDR3, is DSGVTQTPKHLITATGQRVTLRCSPRSGDLSVYWYQQSLDQGLQFLIQYYNGEERAKGNILERFSAQQFPDLHSELNLSSLELGDSALYFCASSPVLAGYEQFFGPGTRLTVL.

V usage is TRBV6-1 and J usage is TRBJ2-5; TRBD1 is a possible D gene (5 bases). Trimming stripped 1 base from V and 9 bases from J, with 15 bases between. This CDR3 spans 14 amino acids. CDR1 and CDR2 (germline): MNHNS, SASEGT. The CDR3 loop reads CASSEGTGPFSQYF. The CDR3 DNA follows: TGTGCCAGCAGTGAAGGCACAGGCCCTTTTTCCCAGTACTTC.

V is TRBV15 and J is TRBJ2-1, with 7 positions matching TRBD2. Germline-derived CDR1 and CDR2 are LNHNV and YYDKDF (reference sequence). The CDR3 extends over 15 amino acids. Unmatched junction bases numbered 7, after V lost 1 base and J lost 7 bases. Written as DNA, the CDR3 is TGTGCCACCAGCAGAGGGGGCGGGAGTGGGAATGAGCAGTTCTTC. This gives the protein CATSRGGGSGNEQFF.

The chain joins TRBV5-6 to TRBJ1-5; 7 bases match TRBD1. The germline V gene encodes CDR1 SGHDT and CDR2 YYEEEE. CDR3 length equals 15 residues. The ends lost 0 bases at V and 6 bases at J; junction bases unmatched: 6. CDR3 nucleotide sequence: TGTGCCAGCAGCTTGGGTGACAGGGCCGGTCAGCCCCAGCATTTT. It translates to CASSLGDRAGQPQHF.

The V gene is TRBV5-1, the J gene TRBJ2-1, with a possible D match to TRBD1 (6 bases). This CDR3 contains 12 residues. V was clipped by 8 bases and J by 2 bases, with 8 bases between them. The germline CDR1 and CDR2 sequences are SGHRS and YFSETQ. The CDR3 coding sequence is TGCGCCAGTGGACAGACCTACAATGAGCAGTTCTTC. It specifies CASGQTYNEQFF.

The chain carries TRBV28 and TRBJ2-7; 10 bases fit TRBD1. Germline loops: CDR1 MDHEN, CDR2 SYDVKM. CDR3 length equals 15 residues. V trimming: 5 bases; J trimming: 5 bases; junction bases outside the gene matches: 9. The CDR3 DNA sequence: TGTGCCAGCAGTGTAGGCGGGACAGGGGTGAACGAGCAGTACTTC. Translating gives CASSVGGTGVNEQYF. The entire variable domain, with the rest obtained from reference TRBV28 and TRBJ2-7, is as follows: DVKVTQSSRYLVKRTGEKVFLECVQDMDHENMFWYRQDPGLGLRLIYFSYDVKMKEKGDIPEGYSVSREKKERFSLILESASTNQTSMYLCASSVGGTGVNEQYFGPGTRLTVT.

The chain is built from TRBV7-2 and TRBJ2-1; D is ambiguous. The germline V gene has CDR1 SGHTA and CDR2 FQGNSA. V was trimmed by 1 base and J by 10 bases, leaving 5 bases between them. The CDR3 is made up of 11 amino acids. The CDR3 protein is CASSLVEEQFF. The CDR3 coding sequence is TGTGCCAGCAGCTTAGTGGAGGAGCAGTTCTTC.

A remark on this clone: Other DNA sequences from this sample encode an identical CDR3 as well. V and J are TRBV9 and TRBJ2-2; TRBD2 might be the D (6 bases). Germline values: CDR1 SGDLS, CDR2 YYNGEE. The CDR3 has 15 amino acids. The germline V and J ends were trimmed by 2 bases and 1 base, with 9 bases remaining between them. The CDR3 loop is CASSVGSGNTGELFF. CDR3 DNA sequence: TGTGCCAGCAGCGTCGGTAGCGGGAACACCGGGGAGCTGTTTTTT.

The chain carries TRBV9 and TRBJ2-3, with no clear D. The germline CDR1 and CDR2 sequences are SGDLS and YYNGEE. The CDR3 runs 13 residues. With 4 bases removed from V and 2 bases from J, the gap between germline ends came to 8 bases. CDR3 amino acids: CASSPSNTDTQYF. CDR3 DNA: TGTGCCAGCAGCCCCAGTAACACAGATACGCAGTATTTT. The full variable domain, completed using reference TRBV9 and TRBJ2-3, is DSGVTQTPKHLITATGQRVTLRCSPRSGDLSVYWYQQSLDQGLQFLIQYYNGEERAKGNILERFSAQQFPDLHSELNLSSLELGDSALYFCASSPSNTDTQYFGPGTRLTVL.

This chain links TRBV28 with TRBJ1-2; TRBD1 might be the D (5 bases). The V and J ends lost 6 bases and 2 bases respectively, with 13 bases between them. Germline V lookup: CDR1 MDHEN, CDR2 SYDVKM. The CDR3 spans 14 residues. CDR3 coding DNA: TGTGCCAGCAGGCCATCGGGGGGGAACTATGGCTACACCTTC. The encoded protein is CASRPSGGNYGYTF.

A single count supports this clone. The V gene is TRBV20-1, the J gene TRBJ2-5; D assignment may be TRBD1 or TRBD2 (6 bases each). Germline-derived CDR1 and CDR2 are DFQATT and SNEGSKA (reference sequence). The CDR3 sequence is 11 residues long. The germline V and J ends were trimmed by 8 bases and 2 bases, with 9 bases remaining between them. CDR3 region: CSRGRQETQYF. The CDR3 bases are TGCAGTCGGGGGCGGCAAGAGACCCAGTACTTC.

The V call is TRBV11-2, the J call TRBJ2-4; D remains ambiguous. The CDR3 consists of 18 residues. Trimming cost V 5 bases and J 2 bases, with 22 bases left between them. Germline V gene lookup returns CDR1 SGHAT and CDR2 FQNNGV. The CDR3 DNA reads as TGTGCCAGCAGCAACCCCGGGTATTTCGCCTGGACCAAAAACATTCAGTACTTC. Protein product: CASSNPGYFAWTKNIQYF.